This paragraph covers one T cell receptor (beta chain) sequence. Deletions cut 5 bases from V and 0 bases from J, with 11 bases between. CDR1 SGHNT and CDR2 YENEEA come from the germline V gene. CDR3 length: 14 amino acids. Study processing details: Researchers report that nucleated cell counts were estimated from reference gene primer amplification. Sequenced by immunoSEQ multiplex PCR; TCRdb stores in-frame clones only, minus some. V, J and clone size reflect that table, while D and trimming were determined from the DNA. The sample has 59,000 or so clones; roughly 88% are singletons. The data originate from a study of blood T cell repertoires in COVID-19. Turning to the study itself: Researchers got acute and convalescent COVID-19 samples from the United States, Italy and Spain. T cells, B-cell-depleted T cells, or PBMCs supplied cDNA or gDNA.

This TCR derives from a human donor in a cohort sampled during active COVID-19. Sequencing used peripheral blood. The chain is built from TRBV11-3 and TRBJ2-7; maybe TRBD1 (5 bases). The CDR3 DNA reads TGTGCCAGCAGCCAGGGCGAGTACTCCTACGAGCAGTACTTC. It codes for CASSQGEYSYEQYF.